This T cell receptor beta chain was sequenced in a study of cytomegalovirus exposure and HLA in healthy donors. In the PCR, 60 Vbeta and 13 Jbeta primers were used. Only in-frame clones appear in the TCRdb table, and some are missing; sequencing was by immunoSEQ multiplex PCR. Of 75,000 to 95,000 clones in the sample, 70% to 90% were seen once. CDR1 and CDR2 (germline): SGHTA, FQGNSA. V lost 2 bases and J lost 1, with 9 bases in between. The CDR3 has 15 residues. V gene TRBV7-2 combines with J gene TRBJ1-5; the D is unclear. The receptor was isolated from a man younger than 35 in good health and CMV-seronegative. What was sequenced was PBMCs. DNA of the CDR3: TGTGCCAGCAGCTTAAGCAGCGGGAGCAATCAGCCCCAGCATTTT. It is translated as CASSLSSGSNQPQHF.